The entry below describes one T cell receptor beta chain. What it binds is unknown. Method: immunoSEQ multiplex PCR; TCRdb's copy keeps in-frame clones and lacks some. This sample has fewer than 100,000 clones, with roughly 88% found just once. These data come from a study of T cell responses to AZD1222 COVID-19 vaccine. General study findings and limits: Donors were largely white British and mainly female; clonal diversity was possibly underestimated. The breadth and depth of Spike-specific TCRs increased once two AZD1222 doses had been given. Targeting of unmutated variant regions was reportedly seen in nearly half of spike-specific TCRs. The repertoires were collected only after the peak T cell response.

Per germline, CDR1 SGDLS and CDR2 YYNGEE. V was clipped by 0 bases and J by 0 bases; unmatched bases: 2. This CDR3 has 16 residues. The chain carries TRBV9 and TRBJ2-2, with 7 nucleotides matching TRBD1. The sequences come from peripheral blood, collected on day 0 of AZD1222 vaccination. The receptor's source is an adult in good health. CDR3 sequence: CASSVEDRANTGELFF. As DNA, the CDR3 is TGTGCCAGCAGCGTAGAAGACAGGGCGAACACCGGGGAGCTGTTTTTT.